A selection of T cell receptor beta chains follows, all from one sample in a study of CD8+ T cells in alopecia areata. Here immunoSEQ multiplex PCR was the method, and the copy in TCRdb shows in-frame clones only, minus some. The profile covers some 150,000 clones, with 85% to 90% appearing a single time and 13% taken by the ten largest. The sequenced sample was CD8+ T cells sorted from blood, obtained at week 4, from a patient treated with tofacitinib. The receptors come from a human donor with alopecia areata. CDR3s include the opening cysteine and the closing phenylalanine or tryptophan. Each record gives: CDR3 DNA, CDR3 protein, V gene, CDR3 length, D gene, clone size, J gene. D genes are given only for firm matches. Rows give clone size only sometimes, using once, few, many, or a class for an expanded clone.

TGTGCCAGCAGCTTAGTGGGACTACTCGAGGGCTACGAGCAGTACTTC	CASSLVGLLEGYEQYF	TRBV7-8	16	TRBD2	once	TRBJ2-7
TGTGCCAGCAGCTTACTGGCCAGGGGGCAAAGTTCCTATAATTCACCCCTCCACTTT	CASSLLARGQSSYNSPLHF	TRBV7-6	19	TRBD1	.	TRBJ1-6
TGCGCCAGCAGCCAAGATCGATTCGGGCAGTTCTTC	CASSQDRFGQFF	TRBV4-1	12	.	.	TRBJ2-1
TGTGCCAGCAGTTACGGCCAACTGGGGGAGCTGTTTTTT	CASSYGQLGELFF	TRBV6-5	13	.	.	TRBJ2-2
TGCAGCGTTGAAGATAATAGCGAGCAGTACTTC	CSVEDNSEQYF	TRBV29-1	11	.	few	TRBJ2-7
TGTGCCACTCGAGGGCCAACCGGGACAGGGGACACTTCCTACACCTTC	CATRGPTGTGDTSYTF	TRBV7-9	16	TRBD1	.	TRBJ1-2
TGTGCCAGCAGTGACGGCGGGGGGGCAGATACGCAGTATTTT	CASSDGGGADTQYF	TRBV6-4	14	TRBD2	.	TRBJ2-3
TGTGCCAGTAGTATAGCCGGGACAACCACCTACGAGCAGTACTTC	CASSIAGTTTYEQYF	TRBV19	15	.	.	TRBJ2-7
TGTGCCAGCAGCCCCTCCGCGGGCCCCTACGAGCAGTACTTC	CASSPSAGPYEQYF	TRBV7-6	14	.	.	TRBJ2-7
TGCGCCAGCAGCTTGGCTGGGCCAGGGAACACTGAAGCTTTCTTT	CASSLAGPGNTEAFF	TRBV5-1	15	.	.	TRBJ1-1
TGTGCCAGCAGTGTCCTAGCGGGGGATGAGCAGTTCTTC	CASSVLAGDEQFF	TRBV2	13	TRBD2	.	TRBJ2-1
TGTGCCTGGAGTGTAACTATTTACAATGAGCAGTTCTTC	CAWSVTIYNEQFF	TRBV30	13	.	.	TRBJ2-1
TGTGCCAGCAGCTTCCTTAGCGGGGGGCACACAGATACGCAGTATTTT	CASSFLSGGHTDTQYF	TRBV7-3	16	TRBD2	.	TRBJ2-3
TGTGCCAGCAGCCCCCGGGGGTGGACTAGCGACACAGATACGCAGTATTTT	CASSPRGWTSDTDTQYF	TRBV7-3	17	TRBD2	many	TRBJ2-3
TGTGCCAGCAGCGCAGCCCACGGCGGGGGCTATGGCTACACCTTC	CASSAAHGGGYGYTF	TRBV9	15	.	.	TRBJ1-2
TGTGCCAGCAGCTTAACCGAGTCCGAGGGGGAGCAGTTCTTC	CASSLTESEGEQFF	TRBV7-9	14	.	.	TRBJ2-1
TGTGCCAGCAGTTTGGGAGTTGCGCAGTATTTT	CASSLGVAQYF	TRBV27	11	.	.	TRBJ2-3
TGTGCCAGCAGTTATGGCCCTCAAGACGAGCAGTACTTC	CASSYGPQDEQYF	TRBV6-5	13	.	few	TRBJ2-7
TGTGCCAGCAGCCCCACTACGGGGTTGGAGGAGCTGTTTTTT	CASSPTTGLEELFF	TRBV7-7	14	.	.	TRBJ2-2
TGCGCCAGCAGGCCCCCCATAGCGGGGGGGAACTACAATGAGCAGTTCTTC	CASRPPIAGGNYNEQFF	TRBV23-1	17	TRBD2	.	TRBJ2-1
TGTGCCAGTAGTAGAGACGGACCTAACAATGAGCAGTTCTTC	CASSRDGPNNEQFF	TRBV19	14	.	.	TRBJ2-1
TGTGCCAGCGGGGCAGGGGCCCTGAACACTGAAGCTTTCTTT	CASGAGALNTEAFF	TRBV5-4	14	.	.	TRBJ1-1
TGTGCCAGCAGCTCACAGGGACGCTACGAGCAGTACTTC	CASSSQGRYEQYF	TRBV7-9	13	.	once	TRBJ2-7
TGCGCCAGCAGCCTCCGTCGGGAACCCCTAGCTAACTATGGCTACACCTTC	CASSLRREPLANYGYTF	TRBV4-1	17	.	.	TRBJ1-2
TGTGCCAGCAGTTACGGGGGAGGCGACGAGCAGTACTTC	CASSYGGGDEQYF	TRBV6-6	13	.	.	TRBJ2-7